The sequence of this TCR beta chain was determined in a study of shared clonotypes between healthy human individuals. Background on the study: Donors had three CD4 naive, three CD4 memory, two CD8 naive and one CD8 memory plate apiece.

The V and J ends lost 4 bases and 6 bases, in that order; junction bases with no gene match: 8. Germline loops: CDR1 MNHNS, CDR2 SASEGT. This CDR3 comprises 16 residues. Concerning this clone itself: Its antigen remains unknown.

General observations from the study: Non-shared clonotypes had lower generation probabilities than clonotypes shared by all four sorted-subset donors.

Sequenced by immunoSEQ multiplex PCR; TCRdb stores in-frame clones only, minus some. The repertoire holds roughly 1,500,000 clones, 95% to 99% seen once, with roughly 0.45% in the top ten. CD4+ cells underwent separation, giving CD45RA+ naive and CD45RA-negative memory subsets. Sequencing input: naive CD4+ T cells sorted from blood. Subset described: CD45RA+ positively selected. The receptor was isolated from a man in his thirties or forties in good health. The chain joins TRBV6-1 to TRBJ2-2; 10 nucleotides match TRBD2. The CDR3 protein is CASSVKGLAFPGELFF. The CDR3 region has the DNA TGTGCCAGCAGTGTAAAGGGACTAGCGTTTCCCGGGGAGCTGTTTTTT.